This TCR beta chain was recovered during a study of identical twins. The CDR3 consists of 15 residues. Trimming removed 0 bases at V and 4 bases at J, with 14 bases between. Per the germline V gene, CDR1 is SGHRS and CDR2 is YFSETQ. TCRdb independently ran MiXCR on the 5' RACE reads; one entry per CDR3 protein. The data show about 190,000 distinct CDR3 sequences, with less than 20% seen just once and 35% to 45% held by the top ten. Another study also made use of these data, one on T cells expressing NK-cell markers. Turning to that study: Roughly six donors had dominant NKG2C+ clonotypes that comprised roughly 1.0-7.5% of their CD8+ T cells.

Sequencing input: CD8+ T cells sorted from blood. The chain has TRBV5-1 and TRBJ2-7; D perhaps matches TRBD1 (6 bases). The source of this sequence is a woman younger than 30 in good health. CDR3 nucleotide sequence: TGCGCCAGCAGCTTGGTAGGACAGCCAAGATACGAGCAGTACTTC. Encoded protein: CASSLVGQPRYEQYF. Together with reference TRBV5-1 and TRBJ2-7, the CDR3 gives the full variable domain: KAGVTQTPRYLIKTRGQQVTLSCSPISGHRSVSWYQQTPGQGLQFLFEYFSETQRNKGNFPGRFSGRQFSNSRSEMNVSTLELGDSALYLCASSLVGQPRYEQYFGPGTRLTVT.